Each of the 18 T cell receptor beta chains below was sequenced from the same sample in a study of OX40 agonist ivuxolimab in advanced cancers. The assay was immunoSEQ multiplex PCR, and TCRdb's table has in-frame clones only and misses some. The sample shows more than 55,000 clones, 70% to 90% of them seen only once. The sample in question was CD4+ or CD8+ T cells sorted from blood, obtained in a trial of the OX40 agonist ivuxolimab. The receptors come from an adult with an advanced solid tumor such as melanoma, head and neck, liver or kidney cancer.

The chain employs TRBV7-9 and TRBJ2-3, with D possibly TRBD2 on 6 matching bases. Germline assignment: CDR1 SEHNR and CDR2 FQNEAQ (reference sequence). Trimming removed 5 bases from V and 2 bases from J, with 17 bases in between. The CDR3 has 16 amino acids. The DNA for the CDR3 is TGTGCCAGCAGCCTCCGGGGTAGCGGTATCACAGATACGCAGTATTTT. Translation gives CASSLRGSGITDTQYF.

In its sample, this clone was seen a few times. The V and J genes are TRBV7-8 and TRBJ2-7; TRBD2 matches at 14 bases. Germline-derived CDR1 and CDR2 are SGHVS and FQNEAQ. With 5 bases clipped from V and 11 bases from J, the junction kept 8 bases outside the gene matches. The CDR3 loop spans 14 amino acids. The CDR3 coding sequence is TGTGCCAGCAGCCCTAGGACTAGCGGGAGGTCGGAGTACTTC. Translated: CASSPRTSGRSEYF. Variable domain in full (rest from reference TRBV7-8 and TRBJ2-7): GAGVSQSPRYKVAKRGQDVALRCDPISGHVSLFWYQQALGQGPEFLTYFQNEAQLDKSGLPSDRFFAERPEGSVSTLKIQRTQQEDSAVYLCASSPRTSGRSEYFGPGTRLTVT.

The CDR3 protein is CASRGNQPQHF. In DNA, the CDR3 is TGTGCCAGCAGGGGCAATCAGCCCCAGCATTTT. This chain connects TRBV6-6 to TRBJ1-5; D unresolved. The length of the CDR3 is 11 residues. Trimming shortened V by 6 bases and J by 2 bases, and 2 bases separated the two germline ends. The germline V gene encodes CDR1 MNHNY and CDR2 SVGAGI (reference sequence).

J is TRBJ2-7 and V is TRBV5-4, with 9 bases lining up with TRBD1. CDR1 is SGHNT and CDR2 is YYREEE in the germline V gene (reference sequence). J lost 4 bases, V lost 4 bases, and 6 bases had no gene match. The CDR3 runs to 14 residues. CDR3 sequence reads: CASSAGQGIYEQYF. For the CDR3, the DNA is TGTGCCAGCAGCGCGGGACAGGGAATATACGAGCAGTACTTC.

The chain carries TRBV5-1 and TRBJ2-5; D remains unclear. Germline lookup yields CDR1 SGHRS and CDR2 YFSETQ. This CDR3 has 12 amino acids. V shed 3 bases and J shed 2 bases, with 5 bases lying between them. The CDR3 loop is CASSYHQETQYF. CDR3 DNA: TGCGCCAGCAGCTACCATCAAGAGACCCAGTACTTC. Filled out from reference TRBV5-1 and TRBJ2-5, the complete variable domain reads KAGVTQTPRYLIKTRGQQVTLSCSPISGHRSVSWYQQTPGQGLQFLFEYFSETQRNKGNFPGRFSGRQFSNSRSEMNVSTLELGDSALYLCASSYHQETQYFGPGTRLLVL.

This clone came up once. The chain links TRBV9 to TRBJ2-3; the match to TRBD2 covers 12 bases. The germline V gene encodes CDR1 SGDLS and CDR2 YYNGEE. Trimming cost V 4 bases and J 4 bases; bases outside gene matches: 7. The CDR3 covers 16 residues. The CDR3 DNA reads TGTGCCAGCAGCCCTTCTGGGACTAGCGGGTCAGATACGCAGTATTTT. Protein: CASSPSGTSGSDTQYF.

The J gene is TRBJ2-3, the V gene TRBV5-4, with 7 bases that match TRBD2. This CDR3 is built from 13 residues. V lost 8 bases, J lost 0 bases, and 3 bases stayed unmatched. In germline, CDR1 is SGHNT, CDR2 YYREEE (reference sequence). CDR3 residues: CASSGLSTDTQYF. The CDR3 DNA reads as TGTGCCAGTAGCGGGCTTAGCACAGATACGCAGTATTTT. Supplemented by reference TRBV5-4 and TRBJ2-3, the full variable domain reads ETGVTQSPTHLIKTRGQQVTLRCSSQSGHNTVSWYQQALGQGPQFIFQYYREEENGRGNFPPRFSGLQFPNYSSELNVNALELDDSALYLCASSGLSTDTQYFGPGTRLTVL.

This clone was seen a single time. The CDR3: CASQRDDLGNQPQHF. The CDR3 DNA follows: TGTGCCAGCCAGCGGGACGACCTGGGGAATCAGCCCCAGCATTTT. The gene calls are TRBV2 and TRBJ1-5; weak D call: TRBD1 (5 bases). V lost 8 bases and J lost 4, with 18 bases in between. This CDR3 is 15 amino acids long. CDR1 is SNHLY and CDR2 is FYNNEI in the germline V gene. Based on the CDR3 plus reference TRBV2 and TRBJ1-5, the full variable domain is EPEVTQTPSHQVTQMGQEVILRCVPISNHLYFYWYRQILGQKVEFLVSFYNNEISEKSEIFDDQFSVERPDGSNFTLKIRSTKLEDSAMYFCASQRDDLGNQPQHFGDGTRLSIL.

The V and J genes are TRBV28 and TRBJ2-7, with D possibly matching TRBD2 (5 bases). The CDR3 sequence is 15 residues long. V dropped 5 bases and J dropped 0 bases, with 14 bases sitting between them. Germline V gives CDR1 MDHEN, CDR2 SYDVKM. The DNA for the CDR3 is TGTGCCAGCAGTCCCCCTTTCGGGAACTCCTACGAGCAGTACTTC. This sequence encodes CASSPPFGNSYEQYF.

The rearrangement links TRBV6-4 to TRBJ1-1; the match to TRBD1 covers 8 bases. There are 13 residues in the CDR3. J was trimmed by 4 bases and V by 6 bases; bases with no gene match: 4. The germline V gene encodes CDR1 MRHNA and CDR2 SNTAGT. CDR3 coding DNA: TGTGCCAGCAGCTCAACAGGGGGCACTGAAGCTTTCTTT. It codes for CASSSTGGTEAFF.

The J gene is TRBJ1-5, the V gene TRBV2; D gene unclear. This CDR3 comprises 15 residues. Germline V CDR1 and CDR2: SNHLY, FYNNEI. V lost 3 bases to trimming and J lost 4 bases, with 13 bases between them. The chain's CDR3 is CASSESLGINQPQHF. The CDR3 nucleotides are TGTGCCAGCAGTGAGAGCCTGGGCATTAATCAGCCCCAGCATTTT.

The chain has TRBV7-6 and TRBJ2-2; 13 nucleotides agree with TRBD2. Germline V gene lookup returns CDR1 SGHVS and CDR2 FNYEAQ. The length of the CDR3 is 21 residues. Unmatched junction bases numbered 14, after V lost 0 bases and J lost 4 bases. This CDR3 reads CASSLAELAGGPDRSTGELFF. In nucleotides, the CDR3 is TGTGCCAGCAGCTTAGCCGAACTAGCGGGAGGGCCCGATCGGAGCACCGGGGAGCTGTTTTTT.

This clone was detected only once. V usage is TRBV6-5 and J usage is TRBJ2-3; tentatively, D is TRBD1 (5 bases). The germline CDR1 and CDR2 sequences are MNHEY and SVGAGI. V lost 6 bases and J lost 3, with 10 bases in between. The CDR3 covers 13 residues. The CDR3 sequence is CASRSQGTDTQYF. The CDR3 DNA is TGTGCCAGCAGGTCTCAGGGTACAGATACGCAGTATTTT.

The CDR3 DNA reads as TGTGCCAGTTCCGACAGCACAGATACGCAGTATTTT. It is translated as CASSDSTDTQYF. The rearrangement uses TRBV18 and TRBJ2-3, with D unclear. This CDR3 has 12 residues. Germline lookup yields CDR1 KGHSH and CDR2 LQKENI. V dropped 9 bases and J dropped 0 bases, with 7 bases sitting between them.

The chain is built from TRBV19 and TRBJ2-5, with 9 nucleotides matching TRBD1. CDR1 and CDR2 (germline): LNHDA, SQIVND (reference sequence). CDR3 length: 16 amino acids. The V segment lost 2 bases and the J segment 4 bases; nucleotides outside the gene matches: 8. This CDR3 is CASSISDRGGIETQYF. CDR3 DNA: TGTGCCAGTAGTATAAGTGACAGGGGGGGGATAGAGACCCAGTACTTC.

The chain couples TRBV7-3 to TRBJ2-2, with 9 bases identical to TRBD1. This CDR3 spans 16 amino acids. Germline V gene data show CDR1 as SGHTA and CDR2 as FQGTGA. The V segment lost 4 bases and the J segment 4 bases; nucleotides outside the gene matches: 7. CDR3 DNA sequence: TGTGCCAGCAGCTCCCAACAGGGGGCGACCACCGGGGAGCTGTTTTTT. This sequence encodes CASSSQQGATTGELFF.

CDR3: CASSRIGQGADEQYF. The CDR3 nucleotides are TGTGCCAGCAGCCGAATAGGACAGGGGGCGGACGAGCAGTACTTC. This rearrangement joins TRBV7-9 to TRBJ2-7, with 11 bases matching TRBD1. From germline, CDR1 is SEHNR and CDR2 FQNEAQ (reference sequence). CDR3 length equals 15 residues. J was trimmed by 5 bases and V by 5 bases; bases with no gene match: 8.

This clone has only a few counts. The V gene is TRBV5-4, the J gene TRBJ2-1, with TRBD2 matching 10 bases. Germline lookup yields CDR1 SGHNT and CDR2 YYREEE (reference sequence). After removal of 0 bases from V and 6 bases from J, the junction contained 6 bases not matched to a gene. This CDR3 is 16 amino acids long. CDR3 nucleotide sequence: TGTGCCAGCAGCTTGGCCGGGGCTAGCGGGGGCAATGAGCAGTTCTTC. Translation gives CASSLAGASGGNEQFF. Filled out from reference TRBV5-4 and TRBJ2-1, the complete variable domain reads ETGVTQSPTHLIKTRGQQVTLRCSSQSGHNTVSWYQQALGQGPQFIFQYYREEENGRGNFPPRFSGLQFPNYSSELNVNALELDDSALYLCASSLAGASGGNEQFFGPGTRLTVL.